This paragraph covers one T cell receptor (beta chain) sequence. As originally analysed: Amplification of reference gene primers provided the estimated nucleated cell counts. Assay used: immunoSEQ multiplex PCR; TCRdb lists only in-frame clones, some missing. For V, J and clone size, that table is used; D and trimming come from the DNA. The sample consists of approximately 210,000 clones, less than 85% of them appearing once. The sample belongs to a study of blood T cell repertoires in COVID-19. Study-wide background: Researchers got acute and convalescent COVID-19 samples from the United States, Italy and Spain. T cells, B-cell-depleted T cells, or PBMCs supplied cDNA or gDNA.

CDR3 length: 15 amino acids. Germline V CDR1 and CDR2: LGHDT, YNNKEL (reference sequence). V dropped 0 bases and J dropped 4; count of bases not matched to a gene: 5. Sequencing input: peripheral blood. The TCR comes from a woman aged 65 to 85 with active or convalescent COVID-19. J is TRBJ2-5 and V is TRBV3-1 (or the pseudogene TRBV3-2), with TRBD1 matching over 7 bases. The CDR3 DNA follows: TGTGCCAGCAGCCAAGATGCAGGGGGAAGAGAGACCCAGTACTTC. It is translated as CASSQDAGGRETQYF.